Below are 16 T cell receptor beta chains sequenced from a single sample in a study of shared clonotypes between healthy human individuals. The table came from immunoSEQ multiplex PCR; TCRdb's copy has only in-frame clones and leaves some out. Among some 2 million clones listed, 85% to 95% were seen once. The sample comprised naive CD4+ T cells sorted from blood. The subset denotes: CD45RA+ positively selected. The receptors were sampled from a man in his late teens or twenties in good health.

The chain recombines TRBV28 with TRBJ1-5; D remains ambiguous. Germline values: CDR1 MDHEN, CDR2 SYDVKM. The CDR3 loop spans 11 amino acids. The V end lost 2 bases, the J end lost 9 bases, and 5 bases lay between the germline ends. The CDR3 reads CASSLGGPQHF. DNA for the CDR3: TGTGCCAGCAGTTTAGGCGGGCCCCAGCATTTT.

Concerning this clone itself: Additional DNA sequences in this sample encode the identical CDR3. This chain links TRBV5-4 with TRBJ2-1; D gene ambiguous. V shed 0 bases and J shed 5 bases, with 3 bases lying between them. From germline, CDR1 is SGHNT and CDR2 YYREEE (reference sequence). The CDR3 is 12 amino acids. The CDR3 DNA follows: TGTGCCAGCAGCTTGGATGACAATGAGCAGTTCTTC. It specifies CASSLDDNEQFF.

The chain links TRBV14 to TRBJ1-1, with 7 bases matching TRBD1. Germline V gives CDR1 SGHDN, CDR2 FVKESK. This CDR3 has 13 amino acids. The J segment lost 5 bases and the V segment lost 4 bases, leaving 4 bases of the junction unmatched. The CDR3: CASSLDRVTEAFF. The CDR3 DNA sequence: TGTGCCAGCAGCCTAGACAGGGTAACTGAAGCTTTCTTT.

This CDR3 is CASSLEQGTGNTIYF. The CDR3 DNA sequence: TGCGCCAGCAGCTTAGAACAGGGTACTGGAAACACCATATATTTT. The J gene is TRBJ1-3, the V gene TRBV5-1; possibly TRBD1 for D (6 bases). This CDR3 has 15 residues. Trimming took 2 bases from V and 2 from J, leaving 11 bases between them. The germline V gene has CDR1 SGHRS and CDR2 YFSETQ.

The genes are TRBV4-3 and TRBJ2-7; 7 nucleotides align to TRBD2. The CDR3 loop spans 14 amino acids. With V trimmed by 4 bases and J by 2 bases, 5 bases remained unmatched. CDR1 is LGHNA, CDR2 YSLEER, per germline. The DNA for the CDR3 is TGCGCCAGCAGCCCCGGGGACTACCCCTACGAGCAGTACTTC. Its translation: CASSPGDYPYEQYF.

The V call is TRBV6-5, the J call TRBJ2-7; D possibly corresponds to TRBD1 (5 bases). Germline CDR1 MNHEY, CDR2 SVGAGI. The V end lost 6 bases, the J end lost 0 bases, and 15 bases lay between the germline ends. The CDR3 length is 15 residues. CDR3: CASSRETESSYEQYF. The CDR3, as DNA: TGTGCCAGCAGCCGCGAGACAGAGAGCTCCTACGAGCAGTACTTC.

V gene TRBV10-1 combines with J gene TRBJ2-7, with a possible D match to TRBD1 (6 bases). Germline CDR1 reads WNHNN; CDR2 reads SYGVQD (reference sequence). The CDR3 is 13 amino acids. V lost 7 bases and J 6 bases, leaving 16 bases between the germline ends. CDR3 residues: CASTERQGTEQYF. DNA of the CDR3: TGCGCCAGCACCGAACGGCAGGGGACCGAGCAGTACTTC.

The V call is TRBV2, the J call TRBJ2-1; TRBD2 might be the D (6 bases). There are 15 residues in the CDR3. In germline, CDR1 is SNHLY, CDR2 FYNNEI. V was clipped by 1 base and J by 4 bases, with 11 bases between them. The CDR3 region is CASSEDVGLYNEQFF. The CDR3 nucleotides are TGTGCCAGCAGTGAAGATGTGGGACTGTACAATGAGCAGTTCTTC.

The J gene is TRBJ1-2, the V gene TRBV7-2; D is possibly TRBD1 (6 bases). The CDR3 is 15 residues long. V was pared by 4 bases and J by 4 bases, with 16 bases between. The germline CDR1 and CDR2 sequences are SGHTA and FQGNSA. This chain's CDR3 is CASSSPRGRSYGYTF. The CDR3 nucleotides read TGTGCCAGCAGCTCCCCCAGGGGAAGAAGCTATGGCTACACCTTC.

The rearrangement uses TRBV10-3 and TRBJ2-2; D is uncertain. Deletions cut 1 base from V and 5 bases from J, with 8 bases between. Germline V CDR1 and CDR2: ENHRY, SYGVKD. The CDR3 has 14 residues. The CDR3 DNA reads as TGTGCCATCAGTGAGTACGCGGTGACCGGGGAGCTGTTTTTT. This codes for CAISEYAVTGELFF.

About this clone: Other DNA sequences from this sample encode an identical CDR3 as well. The chain is built from TRBV6-5 and TRBJ2-5; D not resolved. The CDR3 spans 12 residues. The V and J ends lost 5 bases and 5 bases respectively, with 9 bases between them. Germline V CDR1 and CDR2: MNHEY, SVGAGI. Written as DNA, the CDR3 is TGTGCCAGCAGTAGGGTAGGGGAGACCCAGTACTTC. Residues: CASSRVGETQYF.

The genes are TRBV18 and TRBJ2-2; D is uncertain. CDR3 length: 12 residues. Germline loops: CDR1 KGHSH, CDR2 LQKENI. Trimming took off 6 bases at V and 3 bases at J, with 5 bases between the two ends. The CDR3 region is CASSLDTGELFF. The CDR3 DNA reads as TGTGCCAGCTCCCTCGACACCGGGGAGCTGTTTTTT.

V usage is TRBV6-1 and J usage is TRBJ2-3; D is uncertain. V was shortened by 4 bases and J by 4 bases, with 9 bases between the two germline ends. CDR3 length: 13 amino acids. Germline V gene data show CDR1 as MNHNS and CDR2 as SASEGT. The CDR3 region is CASSAVAPDTQYF. The CDR3, as DNA: TGTGCCAGCAGTGCTGTCGCACCAGATACGCAGTATTTT.

This rearrangement joins TRBV11-1 to TRBJ2-2; TRBD2 matches 9 bases. Germline values: CDR1 SGHAT, CDR2 FQDESV (reference sequence). This CDR3 region has 18 residues. The trim removed 5 bases at V and 7 bases at J, leaving 17 bases unmatched. CDR3 sequence reads: CASSTGLPGAGGVGELFF. CDR3 DNA sequence: TGTGCCAGCAGCACGGGCCTCCCCGGAGCGGGGGGCGTCGGGGAGCTGTTTTTT.

The rearrangement joins TRBV11-2 to TRBJ1-3; 7 bases match TRBD1. V lost 0 bases to trimming and J lost 0 bases; unmatched junction nucleotides: 8. Per germline, CDR1 SGHAT and CDR2 FQNNGV. The CDR3 length is 18 residues. The CDR3 DNA sequence: TGTGCCAGCAGCTTAGAGGGAAGCGCAGGGGGCTCTGGAAACACCATATATTTT. Residues: CASSLEGSAGGSGNTIYF.

In its sample, this clone was seen once. The sample has other DNA sequences that encode this CDR3 too. The chain links TRBV6-5 to TRBJ1-1, with D uncertain. CDR3 length: 13 amino acids. V gave up 2 bases and J gave up 1 base, with 5 bases separating them. Germline assignment: CDR1 MNHEY and CDR2 SVGAGI. CDR3 nucleotide sequence: TGTGCCAGCAGTTACAGTGAGAACACTGAAGCTTTCTTT. This codes for CASSYSENTEAFF.